Below, 23 T cell receptor beta chains from the same sample are listed, as sequenced in a study of PD-L1 blockade in urothelial cancer. Clones were read by immunoSEQ multiplex PCR, and TCRdb kept only the in-frame ones, dropping some. This table holds about 69,000 clones, 85% to 90% found once. The material sequenced was PBMCs, taken around atezolizumab (anti-PD-L1) treatment. The receptors were sampled from a man aged 60-69 years with urothelial cancer.

This clone has only a few counts. This chain connects TRBV28 to TRBJ2-7; the match to TRBD1 covers 8 bases. CDR3 length: 15 amino acids. V was pared by 5 bases and J by 0 bases, with 6 bases of the junction left unmatched. Germline V CDR1 and CDR2: MDHEN, SYDVKM. The CDR3 protein is CASSRRDRSSYEQYF. The CDR3 DNA reads as TGTGCCAGCAGTCGACGGGACAGGAGCTCCTACGAGCAGTACTTC.

The V call is TRBV5-1, the J call TRBJ2-7; D might be TRBD2 (6 bases). Trimming stripped 7 bases from V and 0 bases from J, with 17 bases between. This CDR3 is built from 15 residues. Germline V gene data show CDR1 as SGHRS and CDR2 as YFSETQ. In DNA form, the CDR3 reads TGCGCCAGCCAGGTCTCTCCGGGGGACTCCTACGAGCAGTACTTC. Its translation is CASQVSPGDSYEQYF.

The rearrangement uses TRBV5-1 and TRBJ2-7; 11 nucleotides match TRBD2. Looked up from germline, CDR1 is SGHRS and CDR2 is YFSETQ. The CDR3 has 15 amino acids. V shed 0 bases, J shed 1 base, and the junction held 0 bases outside the gene matches. CDR3 in amino acids: CASSLVAGGSYEQYF. The CDR3 DNA sequence: TGCGCCAGCAGCTTGGTAGCGGGAGGGTCCTACGAGCAGTACTTC.

This clone has only one observation. The chain has TRBV11-2 and TRBJ2-5, with D possibly matching TRBD2 (5 bases). In germline, CDR1 is SGHAT, CDR2 FQNNGV. The CDR3 sequence is 14 residues long. Trimming removed 0 bases at V and 4 bases at J, with 9 bases between. The CDR3, as DNA: TGTGCCAGCAGCTTAGACGGGGAACCAGAGACCCAGTACTTC. Protein sequence: CASSLDGEPETQYF. Based on the CDR3 plus reference TRBV11-2 and TRBJ2-5, the full variable domain is EAGVAQSPRYKIIEKRQSVAFWCNPISGHATLYWYQQILGQGPKLLIQFQNNGVVDDSQLPKDRFSAERLKGVDSTLKIQPAKLEDSAVYLCASSLDGEPETQYFGPGTRLLVL.

This chain joins TRBV5-1 and TRBJ2-3; no reliable D call. Germline CDR1 is SGHRS and CDR2 is YFSETQ. The CDR3 runs 14 residues. Deletions cut 4 bases from V and 1 base from J, with 10 bases between. CDR3 sequence: CASSPQSGTDTQYF. The CDR3 bases are TGCGCCAGCAGCCCCCAGTCCGGCACAGATACGCAGTATTTT.

The chain has TRBV6-5 and TRBJ2-7; 9 bases are a match to TRBD1. CDR3 length: 13 residues. The V gene end was trimmed by 6 bases and the J gene end by 4 bases; junction bases not matched to a gene: 4. Germline CDR1 is MNHEY and CDR2 is SVGAGI. In DNA, the CDR3 is TGTGCCAGCAGAGGACAGGGGAAGTACGAGCAGTACTTC. This translates into CASRGQGKYEQYF.

The chain is built from TRBV7-2 and TRBJ1-1; D remains unclear. CDR3 size: 15 residues. The germline CDR1 and CDR2 sequences are SGHTA and FQGNSA. V lost 1 base, J lost 6 bases, and 15 bases lay in between. In DNA, the CDR3 is TGTGCCAGCAGCTTAGACGAGGGCATTCGCCCTGAAGCTTTCTTT. It is translated as CASSLDEGIRPEAFF.

The chain is built from TRBV10-1 and TRBJ2-7; TRBD2 aligns across 9 bases. CDR3 length: 13 amino acids. CDR1 is WNHNN, CDR2 SYGVQD, per germline (reference sequence). After removal of 2 bases from V and 9 bases from J, the junction contained 5 bases not matched to a gene. Here the CDR3 reads CASSETETSGQYF. In DNA, the CDR3 is TGCGCCAGCAGTGAGACCGAGACTAGCGGGCAGTACTTC.

This chain connects TRBV5-6 to TRBJ2-5; D gene ambiguous. With 0 bases removed from V and 3 bases from J, the gap between germline ends came to 6 bases. CDR1 is SGHDT and CDR2 is YYEEEE in the germline V gene. This CDR3 has 13 amino acids. This CDR3 is CASSLVSEETQYF. For the CDR3, the DNA is TGTGCCAGCAGCTTGGTTTCGGAAGAGACCCAGTACTTC.

The chain uses TRBV7-2 and TRBJ2-5; D unresolved. Trimming pared 3 bases from V and 4 bases from J, leaving 9 bases between. CDR3 length: 13 amino acids. Germline CDR1 and CDR2: SGHTA and FQGNSA. The CDR3 DNA follows: TGTGCCAGCAGCTTCGAGTTCGGAGAGACCCAGTACTTC. Translated, it gives CASSFEFGETQYF.

The chain carries TRBV11-2 and TRBJ2-1, with 9 positions matching TRBD1. The ends lost 4 bases at V and 8 bases at J; junction bases unmatched: 9. The germline V gene encodes CDR1 SGHAT and CDR2 FQNNGV. This CDR3 has 15 amino acids. In DNA, the CDR3 is TGTGCCAGCAGCTCCCCAATACAGGGGGCACATGAGCAGTTCTTC. Its protein is CASSSPIQGAHEQFF.

This chain uses TRBV15 with TRBJ2-7; 9 positions agree with TRBD1. Trimming removed 3 bases from V and 1 base from J; junction bases left unmatched: 4. In germline, CDR1 is LNHNV, CDR2 YYDKDF (reference sequence). This CDR3 comprises 15 residues. DNA of the CDR3: TGTGCCACCAGCAGGGCCGGGACAGGGTCCTACGAGCAGTACTTC. Its translation is CATSRAGTGSYEQYF.

The gene calls are TRBV2 and TRBJ2-1, with TRBD1 identical over 9 bases. The ends lost 8 bases at V and 5 bases at J; junction bases unmatched: 4. The CDR3 sequence is 13 residues long. CDR1 and CDR2 (germline): SNHLY, FYNNEI. CDR3 bases: TGTGCCAGCGGGGACAGGGCCGACAATGAGCAGTTCTTC. Its translation is CASGDRADNEQFF.

This clone was detected a few times. The gene calls are TRBV28 and TRBJ2-7; tentatively, D is TRBD1 (5 bases). The CDR3 contains 15 residues. CDR1 MDHEN and CDR2 SYDVKM come from the germline V gene. Trimming took 2 bases from V and 3 from J, leaving 14 bases between them. The CDR3 nucleotides read TGTGCCAGCAGTTTACTTGACGGCAGGGTCTACGAGCAGTACTTC. Amino acid sequence: CASSLLDGRVYEQYF.

The J gene is TRBJ1-2, the V gene TRBV19; D gene unclear. V dropped 6 bases and J dropped 4 bases, with 9 bases sitting between them. The length of the CDR3 is 12 residues. Germline V gene data show CDR1 as LNHDA and CDR2 as SQIVND (reference sequence). The CDR3 reads CASRPGTYGYTF. The CDR3 nucleotides are TGTGCCAGTAGACCGGGAACCTATGGCTACACCTTC.

The chain employs TRBV11-2 and TRBJ2-7; TRBD2 might be the D (7 bases). This CDR3 has 14 amino acids. The germline V gene has CDR1 SGHAT and CDR2 FQNNGV. V dropped 5 bases and J dropped 7 bases, with 18 bases sitting between them. CDR3: CASSPGGPPREQYF. For the CDR3, the DNA is TGTGCCAGCAGCCCCGGGGGGCCGCCGCGGGAGCAGTACTTC.

V and J are TRBV5-6 and TRBJ1-2, with 8 bases aligning to TRBD1. Germline CDR1 reads SGHDT; CDR2 reads YYEEEE. Trimming removed 3 bases from V and 2 bases from J; junction bases left unmatched: 9. This CDR3 region has 16 residues. CDR3 protein: CASSSLGGQVNYGYTF. The DNA of the CDR3 is TGTGCCAGCAGCTCATTGGGGGGACAGGTCAACTATGGCTACACCTTC.

This chain uses TRBV5-1 with TRBJ2-7, with TRBD1 identical over 7 bases. The germline gives CDR1 SGHRS, CDR2 YFSETQ. The V gene end was trimmed by 4 bases and the J gene end by 2 bases; junction bases not matched to a gene: 3. This CDR3 contains 13 residues. Here the CDR3 reads CASSRDSPYEQYF. The CDR3 nucleotides are TGCGCCAGCAGCCGGGACAGCCCCTACGAGCAGTACTTC.

The rearrangement joins TRBV4-1 to TRBJ2-5, with 9 bases that match TRBD2. CDR1 MGHRA and CDR2 YSYEKL come from the germline V gene. The CDR3 is 20 amino acids. V trimming: 0 bases; J trimming: 0 bases; junction bases outside the gene matches: 14. CDR3 protein: CASSQDPSGGIRGYQETQYF. CDR3 in DNA: TGCGCCAGCAGCCAAGATCCCAGCGGGGGGATTAGGGGTTACCAAGAGACCCAGTACTTC.

The V and J genes are TRBV6-4 and TRBJ2-3; tentatively, D is TRBD2 (6 bases). The V end was cut by 5 bases, the J end by 5 bases, with 8 bases between. Per the germline V gene, CDR1 is MRHNA and CDR2 is SNTAGT. The CDR3 sequence is 12 residues long. The CDR3 region is CASSPGGDTQYF. In nucleotides, the CDR3 is TGTGCCAGCAGTCCCGGGGGAGATACGCAGTATTTT.

V usage is TRBV6-1 and J usage is TRBJ2-5; tentatively, D is TRBD2 (5 bases). CDR1 is MNHNS, CDR2 SASEGT, per germline. The CDR3 sequence is 13 residues long. Trimming cost V 5 bases and J 5 bases, with 12 bases left between them. CDR3 protein: CASSRAGSETQYF. CDR3 nucleotide sequence: TGTGCCAGCAGTCGGGCGGGCAGCGAGACCCAGTACTTC.

V usage is TRBV7-2 and J usage is TRBJ2-7; D unresolved. The CDR3 is made up of 13 amino acids. Germline V gene lookup returns CDR1 SGHTA and CDR2 FQGNSA. The V end was cut by 2 bases, the J end by 3 bases, with 8 bases between. The chain's CDR3 is CASSLSGNYEQYF. The CDR3 DNA is TGTGCCAGCAGCTTATCAGGAAACTACGAGCAGTACTTC.

J is TRBJ1-1 and V is TRBV18; 9 positions match TRBD1. The V segment lost 4 bases and the J segment 4 bases; nucleotides outside the gene matches: 4. CDR3 size: 14 residues. Germline-derived CDR1 and CDR2 are KGHSH and LQKENI. The CDR3 DNA is TGTGCCAGCTCACTCCAGGACAGGGGCACTGAAGCTTTCTTT. This gives the protein CASSLQDRGTEAFF. The whole variable domain, remainder taken from reference TRBV18 and TRBJ1-1, is NAGVMQNPRHLVRRRGQEARLRCSPMKGHSHVYWYRQLPEEGLKFMVYLQKENIIDESGMPKERFSAEFPKEGPSILRIQQVVRGDSAAYFCASSLQDRGTEAFFGQGTRLTVV.